The 14 T cell receptor beta chains given below trace back to one sample, sequenced in a study of memory CD4+ T cells and cytomegalovirus serostatus. Here immunoSEQ multiplex PCR was the method, and the copy in TCRdb shows in-frame clones only, minus some. The repertoire holds tens of thousands of clones, with around three quarters as singletons. Single viable CD3+CD4+CD8-CD45RO+ cells were sorted as the memory CD4+ T cells. The sequencing sample was made of memory CD4+ T cells from blood. The origin of the receptors is an adult in good health and CMV-seronegative.

The chain has TRBV28 and TRBJ1-5; D gene ambiguous. The V gene's germline CDR1 is MDHEN and CDR2 SYDVKM. The CDR3 runs 15 residues. V was shortened by 6 bases and J by 2 bases, with 14 bases between the two germline ends. CDR3 sequence: CASSWIGWGNQPQHF. CDR3 DNA: TGTGCCAGCAGCTGGATCGGGTGGGGCAATCAGCCCCAGCATTTT.

This clone was observed a handful of times. The chain carries TRBV4-3 and TRBJ1-6, with D hard to call. The germline CDR1 and CDR2 sequences are LGHNA and YSLEER. Trimming took 4 bases from V and 10 from J, leaving 11 bases between them. This CDR3 spans 13 amino acids. The CDR3 sequence is CASSRRNRSPLHF. In DNA, the CDR3 is TGCGCCAGCAGCCGCCGAAACCGATCACCCCTCCACTTT.

The chain has TRBV18 and TRBJ2-5; D gene ambiguous. Trimming took off 5 bases at V and 5 bases at J, with 6 bases between the two ends. CDR1 is KGHSH and CDR2 is LQKENI in the germline V gene. The length of the CDR3 is 11 residues. As DNA, the CDR3 is TGTGCCAGCTCATCGGAGGAGACCCAGTACTTC. Translating gives CASSSEETQYF.

This clone occurred a few times. This chain uses TRBV28 with TRBJ1-1; 9 nucleotides line up with TRBD1. With V trimmed by 7 bases and J by 1 base, 7 bases remained unmatched. Germline V gives CDR1 MDHEN, CDR2 SYDVKM. The CDR3 runs 15 residues. CDR3 sequence: CASTGQGTSNTEAFF. Written as DNA, the CDR3 is TGTGCCAGCACCGGACAGGGGACGTCGAACACTGAAGCTTTCTTT.

The rearrangement links TRBV2 to TRBJ1-1; possibly TRBD1 for D (5 bases). The germline CDR1 and CDR2 sequences are SNHLY and FYNNEI. Trimming pared 7 bases from V and 5 bases from J, leaving 17 bases between. The CDR3 loop spans 14 amino acids. The CDR3 DNA reads as TGTGCCAGCAAGGCGAGGGCATCAGGGACTGAAGCTTTCTTT. It yields the protein CASKARASGTEAFF.

The rearrangement links TRBV7-8 to TRBJ1-2; D unclear. The CDR3 length is 14 residues. The V and J ends lost 1 base and 0 bases respectively, with 6 bases between them. Germline V gene data show CDR1 as SGHVS and CDR2 as FQNEAQ. The CDR3 loop is CASSLDLANYGYTF. As DNA, the CDR3 is TGTGCCAGCAGCTTAGACCTGGCTAACTATGGCTACACCTTC.

The chain is built from TRBV11-3 and TRBJ2-1; no clear D gene. The germline V and J ends were trimmed by 5 bases and 0 bases, with 8 bases remaining between them. The germline V gene encodes CDR1 SGHNT and CDR2 YENEEA. The CDR3 spans 14 residues. CDR3 sequence reads: CASSTQSSYNEQFF. As DNA, the CDR3 is TGTGCCAGCAGCACACAGAGCTCCTACAATGAGCAGTTCTTC.

The V gene is TRBV6-1, the J gene TRBJ2-5; 8 bases are a match to TRBD2. Losses at the gene ends were 7 bases for V and 5 bases for J; bases not matched to a gene: 9. Germline V lookup: CDR1 MNHNS, CDR2 SASEGT. This CDR3 region has 14 residues. CDR3 in DNA: TGTGCCAGCATTCTTAGCGGGACGGGGGAGACCCAGTACTTC. As protein: CASILSGTGETQYF.

This clone was observed at least ten times. This chain uses TRBV5-1 with TRBJ1-2; D not certain. Germline assignment: CDR1 SGHRS and CDR2 YFSETQ. V shed 0 bases and J shed 0 bases, with 9 bases lying between them. The CDR3 has 15 residues. CDR3 amino acids: CASSLDGTSNYGYTF. The DNA for the CDR3 is TGCGCCAGCAGCTTGGATGGAACCTCTAACTATGGCTACACCTTC. Full variable domain (outside the CDR3, taken from reference TRBV5-1 and TRBJ1-2): KAGVTQTPRYLIKTRGQQVTLSCSPISGHRSVSWYQQTPGQGLQFLFEYFSETQRNKGNFPGRFSGRQFSNSRSEMNVSTLELGDSALYLCASSLDGTSNYGYTFGSGTRLTVV.

This chain uses TRBV7-2 with TRBJ1-2, with 11 bases matching TRBD1. The CDR3 has 15 residues. Per germline, CDR1 SGHTA and CDR2 FQGNSA. V was pared by 3 bases and J by 4 bases, with 4 bases of the junction left unmatched. The CDR3 DNA reads TGTGCCAGCAGCTTGGCCGGGACAGGGGGCTATGGCTACACCTTC. As protein: CASSLAGTGGYGYTF.

Only one count was recorded for this clone. The rearrangement joins TRBV7-3 to TRBJ1-1, with a tentative D call TRBD1 (5 bases). The CDR3 has 15 residues. Germline CDR1 reads SGHTA; CDR2 reads FQGTGA. Trimming pared 1 base from V and 5 bases from J, leaving 14 bases between. CDR3 residues: CASSLKAGGGTEAFF. The CDR3 DNA is TGTGCCAGCAGCTTAAAGGCAGGCGGGGGTACTGAAGCTTTCTTT.

This clone came up a few times. V is TRBV5-1 and J is TRBJ2-6; tentative D call: TRBD1 (5 bases). V lost 7 bases and J lost 0, with 14 bases in between. The CDR3 has 16 amino acids. Germline CDR1 is SGHRS and CDR2 is YFSETQ. The CDR3 region is CASGQTPFSGANVLTF. The CDR3 DNA follows: TGCGCCAGCGGACAAACCCCTTTCTCTGGGGCCAACGTCCTGACTTTC. The variable domain in full, completed from reference TRBV5-1 and TRBJ2-6, reads KAGVTQTPRYLIKTRGQQVTLSCSPISGHRSVSWYQQTPGQGLQFLFEYFSETQRNKGNFPGRFSGRQFSNSRSEMNVSTLELGDSALYLCASGQTPFSGANVLTFGAGSRLTVL.

The chain has TRBV4-3 and TRBJ1-6; perhaps TRBD1 as D (5 bases). The CDR3 covers 18 residues. CDR1 is LGHNA and CDR2 is YSLEER in the germline V gene. Trimming stripped 0 bases from V and 3 bases from J, with 15 bases between. CDR3 DNA: TGCGCCAGCAGCCAAGATTTGGGGCATGTCGACTATAATTCACCCCTCCACTTT. Amino acid sequence: CASSQDLGHVDYNSPLHF.

The chain has TRBV15 and TRBJ2-2; D may be TRBD2 (5 bases). Trimming pared 5 bases from V and 5 bases from J, leaving 24 bases between. Germline V CDR1 and CDR2: LNHNV, YYDKDF (reference sequence). CDR3 length: 18 amino acids. The CDR3, as DNA: TGTGCCACCAGCGAGGGCCAGCGTGTTTTCCAGAGGACCGGGGAGCTGTTTTTT. As protein: CATSEGQRVFQRTGELFF.